Below are 8 T cell receptor beta chains sequenced from a single sample in a study of shared clonotypes between healthy human individuals (dated by TCRdb to 2019 to 2021). Library generation was performed with the immunoSEQ multiplex PCR assay. As stored in TCRdb, this immuneACCESS dataset retains in-frame rearrangements with V and J assigned. A fraction of the clones does not appear; measured against another copy, unresolved V genes explain less than half of the discrepancy, and the remainder lacks a known reason. Within this sample are 530,000 or so clones, with about 75% of them counted one time only. The ten most abundant clones make up under 15% of the sample. Source material: PBMCs. The source is a woman between 40 and 50 years old in good health. Some clones in this sample may be carry-over from other donors' samples.

The V and J genes are TRBV10-3 and TRBJ2-3; 12 bases map to TRBD2. This CDR3 has 19 amino acids. CDR1 and CDR2 (germline): ENHRY, SYGVKD. Losses at the gene ends were 4 bases for V and 1 base for J; bases not matched to a gene: 12. The CDR3 nucleotides read TGTGCCATCAGTGTTGGGGGGCTAGCGGGAGGGCTGGGCACAGATACGCAGTATTTT. Translation gives CAISVGGLAGGLGTDTQYF.

The J gene is TRBJ1-1, the V gene TRBV25-1; D is uncertain. Germline assignment: CDR1 MGHDK and CDR2 SYGVNS. Trimming stripped 3 bases from V and 11 bases from J, with 16 bases between. This CDR3 has 13 residues. CDR3 in amino acids: CASSEFGQEMAFF. CDR3 sequence (DNA): TGTGCCAGCAGTGAGTTTGGGCAGGAGATGGCTTTCTTT.

The chain joins TRBV7-9 to TRBJ2-1; D may correspond to TRBD1 or TRBD2 (5 bases each). This CDR3 region has 15 residues. Trimming stripped 1 base from V and 9 bases from J, with 16 bases between. Germline V lookup: CDR1 SEHNR, CDR2 FQNEAQ (reference sequence). The chain's CDR3 is CASSLDLTRGGEQFF. The CDR3 region has the DNA TGTGCCAGCAGCTTAGACCTCACCCGGGGCGGTGAGCAGTTCTTC.

The V call is TRBV9, the J call TRBJ1-2; 8 bases are shared with TRBD1. This CDR3 comprises 15 residues. V gave up 3 bases and J gave up 2 bases; unmatched junction bases: 6. Germline V gene lookup returns CDR1 SGDLS and CDR2 YYNGEE. CDR3 bases: TGTGCCAGCAGCGCCCGGACAGGGCCAAACTATGGCTACACCTTC. Its protein product is CASSARTGPNYGYTF.

The V call is TRBV4-3, the J call TRBJ2-5; D is unclear. Germline loops: CDR1 LGHNA, CDR2 YSLEER. The CDR3 contains 17 residues. Trimming removed 4 bases at V and 3 bases at J, with 21 bases between. The DNA for the CDR3 is TGCGCCAGCAGCCGCCTTCCACCCGGCGATGGAGAAGAGACCCAGTACTTC. This sequence encodes CASSRLPPGDGEETQYF.

This clone was counted only a few times. The CDR3 DNA reads as TGTGCCTGGAGTGGGAAGGACACCTCTGGAAACACCATATATTTT. This translates into CAWSGKDTSGNTIYF. V is TRBV30 and J is TRBJ1-3; perhaps TRBD1 as D (5 bases). Trimming left V 1 base short and J 0 bases short, with 10 bases between. CDR3 size: 15 residues. The germline V gene encodes CDR1 GTSNPN and CDR2 SVGIG (reference sequence).

This chain links TRBV23-1 with TRBJ2-2; 11 bases agree with TRBD2. TRBV23-1 is noted as an ORF with a role that remains uncertain. CDR3 length: 17 amino acids. The V and J ends lost 0 bases and 1 base, in that order; junction bases with no gene match: 1. CDR3 loop: CASSQSGTSGNTGELFF. CDR3 nucleotide sequence: TGCGCCAGCAGTCAATCGGGGACTAGCGGGAACACCGGGGAGCTGTTTTTT.

The rearrangement joins TRBV4-1 to TRBJ2-2; 7 positions agree with TRBD2. CDR3 length equals 16 residues. Looked up from germline, CDR1 is MGHRA and CDR2 is YSYEKL. V lost 4 bases and J lost 8; bases outside the gene matches: 13. Here the CDR3 DNA reads TGCGCCAGCAGCCCCCGGACTAGTTTCCCCCCGGGGGAGCTGTTTTTT. As protein: CASSPRTSFPPGELFF.